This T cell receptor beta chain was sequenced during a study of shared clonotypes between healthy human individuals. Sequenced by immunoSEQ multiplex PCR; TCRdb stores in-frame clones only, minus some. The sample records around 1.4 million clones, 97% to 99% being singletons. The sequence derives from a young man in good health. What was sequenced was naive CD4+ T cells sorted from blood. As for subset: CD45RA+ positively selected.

The CDR3 reads CASSYAGTGEQYF. Written as DNA, the CDR3 is TGTGCCAGCAGTTACGCAGGGACGGGCGAGCAGTACTTC. This chain uses TRBV6-5 with TRBJ2-7; D may be TRBD1 or TRBD2 (5 bases each). V lost 2 bases, J lost 6 bases, and 11 bases lay in between. Germline V lookup: CDR1 MNHEY, CDR2 SVGAGI. The CDR3 totals 13 residues.